This T cell receptor beta chain was observed in a study of blood T cell repertoires in COVID-19. Study summary: Material from acute and convalescent COVID-19 was sourced from the United States, Italy and Spain.

How the authors handled the data: Estimates of nucleated cell counts were drawn from the amplification of reference gene primers. Measured with immunoSEQ multiplex PCR; TCRdb has only the in-frame clones, and not every one. V, J and clone size derive from that table, while D and trimming were established from the DNA sequence. This table holds roughly 140,000 clones, approximately 84% found once. The CDR3 spans 14 residues. CDR1 and CDR2 (germline): SGDLS, YYNGEE. With 4 bases clipped from V and 6 bases from J, the junction kept 3 bases outside the gene matches. This clone came up a few times. The receptor was derived from a man aged 45 to 65 in a cohort exposed to, infected with or recovered from COVID-19 (not recorded which). The V and J genes are TRBV9 and TRBJ2-7, with TRBD2 matching 14 bases. Sequencing was done on a sample of PBMCs or T cells enriched from blood (not recorded which). The DNA for the CDR3 is TGTGCCAGCAGCCCGGGACTAGCGGGAGTCGAGCAGTACTTC. Amino acids: CASSPGLAGVEQYF.